Each of the 30 T cell receptor beta chains below was sequenced from the same sample in a study of shared clonotypes between healthy human individuals. TCRdb's copy holds only in-frame clones and misses some; the assay was immunoSEQ multiplex PCR. The top ten clones hold approximately 1.5% of a sample with roughly 1,100,000 clones, 65% to 80% of them seen once. Input material: memory CD4+ T cells sorted from blood. Subset indicated: CD45RA-negative fraction. The receptors come from a man aged 18 to 30 in good health.

The genes are TRBV6-1 and TRBJ2-3; the D is unclear. The ends were cut back, 2 bases at V and 6 bases at J, with 12 bases in the middle. Germline lookup yields CDR1 MNHNS and CDR2 SASEGT. The CDR3 totals 14 residues. CDR3 sequence reads: CASSESSYPDTQYF. The CDR3 coding sequence is TGTGCCAGCAGTGAAAGTTCTTACCCGGATACGCAGTATTTT.

The rearrangement uses TRBV7-3 and TRBJ2-1, with D uncertain. The CDR3 runs 13 residues. Germline values: CDR1 SGHTA, CDR2 FQGTGA. With 1 base removed from V and 10 bases from J, the gap between germline ends came to 11 bases. The chain's CDR3 is CASSLNLRGEQFF. Here the CDR3 DNA reads TGTGCCAGCAGCTTAAATTTGCGTGGGGAGCAGTTCTTC.

This rearrangement joins TRBV10-1 to TRBJ2-3; D remains unclear. Germline lookup yields CDR1 WNHNN and CDR2 SYGVQD (reference sequence). CDR3 length equals 12 residues. Trimming stripped 3 bases from V and 7 bases from J, with 8 bases between. CDR3 loop: CASSDSWNTQYF. Here the CDR3 DNA reads TGCGCCAGCAGTGATAGCTGGAATACGCAGTATTTT.

V and J are TRBV5-6 and TRBJ2-2, with TRBD1 matching 12 bases. V lost 4 bases and J lost 7; bases outside the gene matches: 5. The CDR3 covers 15 residues. Germline V gene sequence: CDR1 SGHDT, CDR2 YYEEEE. The CDR3 reads CASSTGQGAGGELFF. Written as DNA, the CDR3 is TGTGCCAGCAGCACGGGACAGGGGGCGGGCGGGGAGCTGTTTTTT. Combining the CDR3 with reference TRBV5-6 and TRBJ2-2 gives the whole variable domain DAGVTQSPTHLIKTRGQQVTLRCSPKSGHDTVSWYQQALGQGPQFIFQYYEEEERQRGNFPDRFSGHQFPNYSSELNVNALLLGDSALYLCASSTGQGAGGELFFGEGSRLTVL.

This chain connects TRBV5-1 to TRBJ2-2, with TRBD1 as a possible D gene (6 bases). The germline V and J ends were trimmed by 4 bases and 4 bases, with 17 bases remaining between them. CDR1 is SGHRS and CDR2 is YFSETQ in the germline V gene. The CDR3 sequence is 16 residues long. The CDR3 DNA is TGCGCCAGCAGCCAGCGGACAGACTCCGGCACCGGGGAGCTGTTTTTT. This gives the protein CASSQRTDSGTGELFF.

This clone is a singleton in its sample. V is TRBV7-9 and J is TRBJ2-7, with a tentative D call TRBD1 (5 bases). The length of the CDR3 is 13 residues. Germline V gene lookup returns CDR1 SEHNR and CDR2 FQNEAQ (reference sequence). Trimming pared 5 bases from V and 3 bases from J, leaving 11 bases between. CDR3 DNA sequence: TGTGCCAGCAGCACACAGGAGAGCTACGAGCAGTACTTC. Its protein is CASSTQESYEQYF.

The rearrangement links TRBV5-6 to TRBJ1-6; D gene uncertain. CDR1 is SGHDT, CDR2 YYEEEE, per germline. The CDR3 is 12 amino acids. The ends were cut back, 0 bases at V and 10 bases at J, with 5 bases in the middle. The CDR3 loop reads CASSLAQSPLHF. In DNA, the CDR3 is TGTGCCAGCAGCTTGGCCCAATCACCCCTCCACTTT.

The chain employs TRBV14 and TRBJ2-7, with TRBD1 matching 7 bases. Germline V gene lookup returns CDR1 SGHDN and CDR2 FVKESK. The CDR3 covers 13 residues. Trimming took 4 bases from V and 7 from J; bases not matched to a gene: 7. The CDR3 region has the DNA TGTGCCAGCAGCCGCCGGACAGGTCCAGAGCAGTACTTC. This codes for CASSRRTGPEQYF. Full variable domain (rest looked up from reference TRBV14 and TRBJ2-7): EAGVTQFPSHSVIEKGQTVTLRCDPISGHDNLYWYRRVMGKEIKFLLHFVKESKQDESGMPNNRFLAERTGGTYSTLKVQPAELEDSGVYFCASSRRTGPEQYFGPGTRLTVT.

The V call is TRBV25-1, the J call TRBJ1-3, with D possibly being TRBD1 (6 bases). V gave up 3 bases and J gave up 0 bases, with 15 bases separating them. The V gene's germline CDR1 is MGHDK and CDR2 SYGVNS. The CDR3 spans 17 residues. The CDR3, as DNA: TGTGCCAGCAGTGATTCTAGACAGGACCACTCTGGAAACACCATATATTTT. Its translation: CASSDSRQDHSGNTIYF.

This chain connects TRBV6-5 to TRBJ2-1; weak D call: TRBD2 (5 bases). There are 14 residues in the CDR3. Germline V gene sequence: CDR1 MNHEY, CDR2 SVGAGI. V was shortened by 6 bases and J by 1 base, with 10 bases between the two germline ends. DNA for the CDR3: TGTGCCAGCAGCCTTGGAGGTTCCTACAATGAGCAGTTCTTC. Translating gives CASSLGGSYNEQFF.

Remarks on this clone: Different DNA sequences within this sample yield the same CDR3. The chain has TRBV28 and TRBJ2-7, with TRBD1 matching over 8 bases. This CDR3 has 15 amino acids. Germline V CDR1 and CDR2: MDHEN, SYDVKM. After removal of 2 bases from V and 2 bases from J, the junction contained 5 bases not matched to a gene. DNA for the CDR3: TGTGCCAGCAGTTTACGGGACAGGCCCACCTACGAGCAGTACTTC. This sequence encodes CASSLRDRPTYEQYF.

This chain links TRBV5-5 with TRBJ1-4, with TRBD1 matching 8 bases. The V gene's germline CDR1 is SGHKS and CDR2 YYEKEE (reference sequence). With V trimmed by 0 bases and J by 7 bases, 8 bases remained unmatched. This CDR3 comprises 16 residues. CDR3 protein: CASSLGVDRGVEKLFF. CDR3 nucleotide sequence: TGTGCCAGCAGCTTGGGGGTAGACAGGGGCGTTGAAAAACTGTTTTTT.

The chain is built from TRBV28 and TRBJ1-2, with 7 bases aligning to TRBD1. With 2 bases clipped from V and 7 bases from J, the junction kept 7 bases outside the gene matches. In germline, CDR1 is MDHEN, CDR2 SYDVKM. The CDR3 contains 14 residues. CDR3 protein: CASSLRAGGFGYTF. The CDR3 coding sequence is TGTGCCAGCAGTTTACGGGCAGGGGGATTTGGCTACACCTTC.

The rearrangement links TRBV7-2 to TRBJ2-5; 7 nucleotides align to TRBD2. CDR1 SGHTA and CDR2 FQGNSA come from the germline V gene. J was trimmed by 3 bases and V by 3 bases; bases with no gene match: 4. CDR3 length equals 14 residues. CDR3 residues: CASSLPLAEETQYF. The CDR3 DNA sequence: TGTGCCAGCAGCTTGCCCCTAGCGGAAGAGACCCAGTACTTC.

V usage is TRBV10-3 and J usage is TRBJ2-7; 14 positions agree with TRBD2. The trim removed 3 bases at V and 4 bases at J, leaving 11 bases unmatched. The germline V gene encodes CDR1 ENHRY and CDR2 SYGVKD. This CDR3 is 18 amino acids long. The CDR3 DNA is TGTGCCATCAGTGATTTTGGGACAGGGACTAGCGGGAGTTACGAGCAGTACTTC. As protein: CAISDFGTGTSGSYEQYF.

As regards this clone: A far bigger clonotype differs at one base, so this is likely a read error. The V call is TRBV7-2, the J call TRBJ1-4; TRBD1 agrees at 7 bases. Germline V gene sequence: CDR1 SGHTA, CDR2 FQGNSA. V shed 3 bases, J shed 7 bases, and the junction held 2 bases outside the gene matches. The CDR3 spans 13 residues. The CDR3 here is CASSLTGTEKLFF. The CDR3 DNA reads as TGTGCCAGCAGCTTGACAGGGACTGAAAAACTGTTTTTT.

The table lists this clone with a few counts. The chain combines TRBV30 with TRBJ1-3, with D maybe TRBD1 (5 bases). Trimming cost V 0 bases and J 8 bases, with 11 bases left between them. The CDR3 contains 13 residues. Germline CDR1 GTSNPN, CDR2 SVGIG (reference sequence). CDR3 region: CAWSVDSRDTIYF. As DNA, the CDR3 is TGTGCCTGGAGTGTAGACAGCCGGGACACCATATATTTT. The full variable domain, its missing parts supplied by reference TRBV30 and TRBJ1-3, is SQTIHQWPATLVQPVGSPLSLECTVEGTSNPNLYWYRQAAGRGLQLLFYSVGIGQISSEVPQNLSASRPQDRQFILSSKKLLLSDSGFYLCAWSVDSRDTIYFGEGSWLTVV.

The chain couples TRBV6-1 to TRBJ1-2; 9 positions match TRBD1. V was clipped by 3 bases and J by 0 bases; unmatched bases: 5. This CDR3 spans 16 amino acids. In germline, CDR1 is MNHNS, CDR2 SASEGT. This CDR3 is CASSEGQGLSNYGYTF. DNA of the CDR3: TGTGCCAGCAGTGAGGGACAGGGTTTATCTAACTATGGCTACACCTTC.

The chain uses TRBV11-2 and TRBJ2-3; D might be TRBD1 (6 bases). V lost 5 bases and J 4 bases, leaving 13 bases between the germline ends. The germline CDR1 and CDR2 sequences are SGHAT and FQNNGV. This CDR3 has 14 amino acids. The CDR3 DNA is TGTGCCAGCAGCCTAACAGGGATCGCAGATACGCAGTATTTT. Translation: CASSLTGIADTQYF. Supplemented by reference TRBV11-2 and TRBJ2-3, the full variable domain reads EAGVAQSPRYKIIEKRQSVAFWCNPISGHATLYWYQQILGQGPKLLIQFQNNGVVDDSQLPKDRFSAERLKGVDSTLKIQPAKLEDSAVYLCASSLTGIADTQYFGPGTRLTVL.

DNA for the CDR3: TGTGCCACCAGCAGAGATGGGGGGGGATCTTCACCCCTCCACTTT. It yields the protein CATSRDGGGSSPLHF. V and J are TRBV15 and TRBJ1-6; possible D gene TRBD1, 5 bases. V was shortened by 0 bases and J by 9 bases, with 12 bases between the two germline ends. Germline values: CDR1 LNHNV, CDR2 YYDKDF (reference sequence). CDR3 length: 15 residues.

The rearrangement joins TRBV7-2 to TRBJ2-1, with 9 bases matching TRBD1. Germline V gives CDR1 SGHTA, CDR2 FQGNSA. The CDR3 runs 14 residues. Trimming removed 4 bases from V and 6 bases from J; junction bases left unmatched: 4. CDR3 region: CASSSGTGRNEQFF. The CDR3 bases are TGTGCCAGCAGCTCGGGGACAGGGCGCAATGAGCAGTTCTTC. Drawing the rest from reference TRBV7-2 and TRBJ2-1, the complete variable domain is GAGVSQSPSNKVTEKGKDVELRCDPISGHTALYWYRQSLGQGLEFLIYFQGNSAPDKSGLPSDRFSAERTGGSVSTLTIQRTQQEDSAVYLCASSSGTGRNEQFFGPGTRLTVL.

The V call is TRBV9, the J call TRBJ2-2; D uncertain. Per the germline V gene, CDR1 is SGDLS and CDR2 is YYNGEE. The CDR3 totals 16 residues. V was shortened by 0 bases and J by 2 bases, with 11 bases between the two germline ends. The CDR3: CASSVGSAINTGELFF. CDR3 nucleotide sequence: TGTGCCAGCAGCGTAGGGTCGGCCATAAACACCGGGGAGCTGTTTTTT.

The rearrangement links TRBV10-3 to TRBJ2-3; 8 bases match TRBD2. CDR1 and CDR2 from the germline V gene are ENHRY and SYGVKD. The CDR3 covers 16 residues. The ends lost 3 bases at V and 0 bases at J; junction bases unmatched: 5. CDR3 in amino acids: CAISDFAGGSTDTQYF. The CDR3 DNA follows: TGTGCCATCAGTGATTTTGCGGGAGGTAGCACAGATACGCAGTATTTT.

A single count supports this clone. V and J are TRBV27 and TRBJ2-7; 9 bases fit TRBD1. Germline CDR1 MNHEY, CDR2 SMNVEV (reference sequence). This CDR3 is 18 amino acids long. J was trimmed by 0 bases and V by 1 base; bases with no gene match: 10. The DNA of the CDR3 is TGTGCCAGCAGTTTATACCCATCCGGGACAGGGAGCTCCTACGAGCAGTACTTC. The encoded protein is CASSLYPSGTGSSYEQYF.

This chain links TRBV19 with TRBJ1-6; D is unresolved. V lost 5 bases, J lost 5 bases, and 13 bases lay in between. Germline lookup yields CDR1 LNHDA and CDR2 SQIVND (reference sequence). There are 15 residues in the CDR3. The CDR3 coding sequence is TGTGCCAGTAGTCCCGGAGGACTCAATAATTCACCCCTCCACTTT. Translated, it gives CASSPGGLNNSPLHF.

The CDR3: CASSPSSSGANVLTF. In DNA, the CDR3 is TGTGCCAGCAGCCCTAGTTCCTCTGGGGCCAACGTCCTGACTTTC. The V and J genes are TRBV9 and TRBJ2-6, with unresolved D. The length of the CDR3 is 15 residues. Trimming cost V 4 bases and J 0 bases, with 8 bases left between them. The V gene's germline CDR1 is SGDLS and CDR2 YYNGEE.

The genes are TRBV6-5 and TRBJ1-1; TRBD1 aligns across 7 bases. The V and J ends lost 4 bases and 3 bases, in that order; junction bases with no gene match: 8. The CDR3 runs to 15 residues. Germline V lookup: CDR1 MNHEY, CDR2 SVGAGI. The CDR3 is CASSSGQRWDTEAFF. The CDR3 DNA is TGTGCCAGCAGTTCGGGACAGAGATGGGACACTGAAGCTTTCTTT.

The genes are TRBV5-1 and TRBJ2-3; tentative D call: TRBD1 (5 bases). This CDR3 region has 12 residues. V was trimmed by 4 bases and J by 5 bases, leaving 8 bases between them. Germline CDR1 and CDR2: SGHRS and YFSETQ. CDR3 nucleotide sequence: TGCGCCAGCAGCCCAGACAGAGATACGCAGTATTTT. As protein: CASSPDRDTQYF.

V usage is TRBV7-2 and J usage is TRBJ2-2; TRBD2 is a possible D gene (6 bases). Per the germline V gene, CDR1 is SGHTA and CDR2 is FQGNSA. The CDR3 is 17 residues long. V was trimmed by 4 bases and J by 0 bases, leaving 15 bases between them. The CDR3 is CASSSLEGLSNTGELFF. DNA of the CDR3: TGTGCCAGCAGCTCTCTGGAGGGACTGTCGAACACCGGGGAGCTGTTTTTT.

CDR3 in amino acids: CATRRSADTQYF. CDR3 DNA sequence: TGTGCCACCCGGCGGAGTGCAGATACGCAGTATTTT. The V call is TRBV6-5, the J call TRBJ2-3, with D hard to call. The V end lost 10 bases, the J end lost 4 bases, and 12 bases lay between the germline ends. The CDR3 has 12 residues. Germline V gene sequence: CDR1 MNHEY, CDR2 SVGAGI.